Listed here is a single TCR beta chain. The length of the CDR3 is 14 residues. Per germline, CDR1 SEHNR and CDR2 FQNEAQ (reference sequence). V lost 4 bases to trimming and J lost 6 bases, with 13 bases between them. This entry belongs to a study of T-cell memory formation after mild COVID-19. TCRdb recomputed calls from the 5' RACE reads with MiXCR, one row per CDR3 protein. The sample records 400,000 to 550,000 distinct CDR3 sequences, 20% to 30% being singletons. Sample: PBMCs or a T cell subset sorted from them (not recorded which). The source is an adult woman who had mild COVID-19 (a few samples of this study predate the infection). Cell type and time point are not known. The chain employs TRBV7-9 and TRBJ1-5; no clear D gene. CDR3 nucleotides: TGTGCCAGCAGCTCATCGGGTTTGGGTCAGCCCCAGCATTTT. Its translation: CASSSSGLGQPQHF.